Reported below is one T cell receptor (beta chain). This sample is part of a study of CD8 T cells in Susac syndrome. Random hexamers served to reverse transcribe roughly 0.5 to 1 ug RNA. From the immunoSEQ multiplex PCR reads, TCRdb called clonotypes with MiXCR, one entry per CDR3 protein. The data show 170,000 or so distinct CDR3 sequences, 90% to 97% seen once. This CDR3 has 16 amino acids. Germline loops: CDR1 SQVTM, CDR2 ANQGSEA. V lost 7 bases, J lost 0 bases, and 18 bases lay in between. The clonotype originates from a human donor with Susac syndrome. The chain recombines TRBV29-1 with TRBJ2-2, with D perhaps matching TRBD1 (5 bases). The sequenced sample consisted of CD4+ T cells from PBMCs. The CDR3 DNA follows: TGCAGCGCCCAAGGGGCCCATACGGCGAACACCGGGGAGCTGTTTTTT. Translating it yields CSAQGAHTANTGELFF.